The rows below give T cell receptor beta chains drawn from one sample of a study of blood T cell repertoires in COVID-19. Repertoires were generated with immunoSEQ multiplex PCR, while TCRdb's copy carries only in-frame clones and drops some. In the table there are some 280,000 clones, 70% to 90% of which are singletons. The sequenced sample was peripheral blood. The receptors come from a woman aged 55-70 years with acute or convalescent COVID-19. CDR3s include the opening cysteine and the closing phenylalanine or tryptophan. The D gene is left open where the match is weak. Size values are once, few and many counts, or a class for expanded clones, and some rows have none.

V gene: TRBV5-4; J gene: TRBJ1-1; clone size: -; D gene: -; CDR3 DNA: TGTGCCAGCAGCTTGGGGGCCGGGGGGCTGAACACTGAAGCTTTCTTT; CDR3 protein: CASSLGAGGLNTEAFF
V gene: TRBV18; J gene: TRBJ2-1; clone size: -; D gene: TRBD1; CDR3 DNA: TGTGCCAGCTCACCTGGGGGACAGCACAATGAGCAGTTCTTC; CDR3 protein: CASSPGGQHNEQFF
V gene: TRBV7-3; J gene: TRBJ1-6; clone size: -; D gene: TRBD1; CDR3 DNA: TGTGCCAGCAGCTTAACCGGACAGGGGGATTCACCCCTCCACTTT; CDR3 protein: CASSLTGQGDSPLHF
V gene: TRBV18; J gene: TRBJ1-3; clone size: -; D gene: TRBD1; CDR3 DNA: TGTGCCAGCTCACCGCAGACAGGGCCTGGAAACACCATATATTTT; CDR3 protein: CASSPQTGPGNTIYF
V gene: TRBV7-8; J gene: TRBJ2-7; clone size: -; D gene: -; CDR3 DNA: TGTGCCAGCAGCCTCTCCCGGGGGGCCGGGACCTACGAGCAGTACTTC; CDR3 protein: CASSLSRGAGTYEQYF
V gene: TRBV9; J gene: TRBJ1-1; clone size: -; D gene: -; CDR3 DNA: TGTGCCAGCAGCGTAGATGCAGGGGCCAAGACTGAAGCTTTCTTT; CDR3 protein: CASSVDAGAKTEAFF
V gene: TRBV9; J gene: TRBJ2-3; clone size: -; D gene: -; CDR3 DNA: TGTGCCAGCAGCGTAAGGGGGACCACAGATACGCAGTATTTT; CDR3 protein: CASSVRGTTDTQYF
V gene: TRBV28; J gene: TRBJ1-1; clone size: -; D gene: TRBD1; CDR3 DNA: TGTGCCAGCAGTCTGGGACAGGCTGGGACTGAAGCTTTCTTT; CDR3 protein: CASSLGQAGTEAFF
V gene: TRBV28; J gene: TRBJ1-1; clone size: -; D gene: TRBD1; CDR3 DNA: TGTGCCAGCAGTTTAGGGGACAGGGTGGGCACTGAAGCTTTCTTT; CDR3 protein: CASSLGDRVGTEAFF
V gene: TRBV5-4; J gene: TRBJ2-7; clone size: -; D gene: -; CDR3 DNA: TGTGCCAGCAGCAACCAGGCCTACGAGCAGTACTTC; CDR3 protein: CASSNQAYEQYF
V gene: TRBV19; J gene: TRBJ1-1; clone size: few; D gene: -; CDR3 DNA: TGTGCCAGTAGTATGGGGATTGGGGACAAAGCTTTCTTT; CDR3 protein: CASSMGIGDKAFF
V gene: TRBV10-3; J gene: TRBJ2-5; clone size: -; D gene: TRBD1; CDR3 DNA: TGTGCCATCAGTGAGGGAACAGGGGAAGAGACCCAGTACTTC; CDR3 protein: CAISEGTGEETQYF
V gene: TRBV7-8; J gene: TRBJ1-5; clone size: -; D gene: -; CDR3 DNA: TGTGCTTCGGGCAGGACAGTCAATCAGCCCCAGCATTTT; CDR3 protein: CASGRTVNQPQHF
V gene: TRBV19; J gene: TRBJ2-7; clone size: -; D gene: TRBD1; CDR3 DNA: TGTGCCAGTAGTATCGGGGACAGTTCCTACGAGCAGTACTTC; CDR3 protein: CASSIGDSSYEQYF
V gene: TRBV7-2; J gene: TRBJ1-5; clone size: -; D gene: TRBD1; CDR3 DNA: TGTGCCAGCAGCTCCCGTCCGGGACAGGGGAGCAATCAGCCCCAGCATTTT; CDR3 protein: CASSSRPGQGSNQPQHF
V gene: TRBV25-1; J gene: TRBJ1-3; clone size: -; D gene: -; CDR3 DNA: TGTGCCAGCAGTGAGGCAAGCTCTGGAAACACCATATATTTT; CDR3 protein: CASSEASSGNTIYF
V gene: TRBV11-3; J gene: TRBJ2-3; clone size: few; D gene: TRBD2; CDR3 DNA: TGTGCCAGCAGCTCACCGGGGGGGGTTGAGGATACGCAGTATTTT; CDR3 protein: CASSSPGGVEDTQYF
V gene: TRBV5-6; J gene: TRBJ1-5; clone size: -; D gene: TRBD1; CDR3 DNA: TGTGCCAGCAGCTTGGCAGACAGGGGAAATCAGCCCCAGCATTTT; CDR3 protein: CASSLADRGNQPQHF
V gene: TRBV19; J gene: TRBJ1-1; clone size: -; D gene: -; CDR3 DNA: TGTGCCAGTAGTATGTGGCAGACTGAAGCTTTCTTT; CDR3 protein: CASSMWQTEAFF
V gene: TRBV18; J gene: TRBJ2-2; clone size: -; D gene: -; CDR3 DNA: TGTGCCAGCTCTAAGAGCCCAGGTTCCACCGGGGAGCTGTTTTTT; CDR3 protein: CASSKSPGSTGELFF
V gene: TRBV27; J gene: TRBJ1-6; clone size: -; D gene: TRBD1; CDR3 DNA: TGTGCCAGCAGTTCCCCGACAGGGCACAATTCACCCCTCCACTTT; CDR3 protein: CASSSPTGHNSPLHF
V gene: TRBV10-3; J gene: TRBJ2-3; clone size: -; D gene: TRBD1; CDR3 DNA: TGTGCCATCAGTGGAGACAGGGGGCCCTTAGATACGCAGTATTTT; CDR3 protein: CAISGDRGPLDTQYF
V gene: TRBV7-9; J gene: TRBJ1-2; clone size: -; D gene: -; CDR3 DNA: TGTGCCAGCAGCCCGGACAGAGTCTATGGCTACACCTTC; CDR3 protein: CASSPDRVYGYTF
V gene: TRBV28; J gene: TRBJ1-4; clone size: -; D gene: TRBD1; CDR3 DNA: TGTGCCAGCAGTTTCCAGGGGGGAGCCGAAAAACTGTTTTTT; CDR3 protein: CASSFQGGAEKLFF
V gene: TRBV28; J gene: TRBJ2-7; clone size: -; D gene: -; CDR3 DNA: TGTGCCAGCAGTTCCTTTACAGGGAGCGAGCAGTACTTC; CDR3 protein: CASSSFTGSEQYF
V gene: TRBV7-2; J gene: TRBJ2-7; clone size: -; D gene: -; CDR3 DNA: TGTGCCAGCAGCCCCCCGGGTCGGCGCCACGAGCAGTACTTC; CDR3 protein: CASSPPGRRHEQYF
V gene: TRBV7-8; J gene: TRBJ2-1; clone size: -; D gene: TRBD2; CDR3 DNA: TGTGCCAGCAGCGAGACTAGCGGGGGACGGAATGAGCAGTTCTTC; CDR3 protein: CASSETSGGRNEQFF
V gene: TRBV28; J gene: TRBJ2-7; clone size: -; D gene: TRBD1; CDR3 DNA: TGTGCCACTAGGGACAGAAAATATTCCTACGAGCAGTACTTC; CDR3 protein: CATRDRKYSYEQYF
V gene: TRBV5-1; J gene: TRBJ2-3; clone size: once; D gene: TRBD2; CDR3 DNA: TGCGCCAGCAGCTGGGCGCGGGGGATCACAGATACGCAGTATTTT; CDR3 protein: CASSWARGITDTQYF
V gene: TRBV29-1; J gene: TRBJ2-7; clone size: -; D gene: -; CDR3 DNA: TGCAGCGTTAGGGGCAGAACTAACTCCTACGAGCAGTACTTC; CDR3 protein: CSVRGRTNSYEQYF
V gene: TRBV7-2; J gene: TRBJ1-1; clone size: -; D gene: TRBD1; CDR3 DNA: TGTGCCAGCAGCCATCCACAGGGGGCCTCCATGAACACTGAAGCTTTCTTT; CDR3 protein: CASSHPQGASMNTEAFF
V gene: TRBV7-8; J gene: TRBJ1-6; clone size: -; D gene: TRBD1; CDR3 DNA: TGTGCCAGCAGCTCCCGGGACAGGGGGCTGAATTCACCCCTCCACTTT; CDR3 protein: CASSSRDRGLNSPLHF
V gene: TRBV6-6; J gene: TRBJ2-7; clone size: -; D gene: TRBD2; CDR3 DNA: TGTGCCAGCAGCCCCGGGGGGACCCGATCCTACGAGCAGTACTTC; CDR3 protein: CASSPGGTRSYEQYF
V gene: TRBV6-2/TRBV6-3; J gene: TRBJ1-2; clone size: -; D gene: TRBD1; CDR3 DNA: TGTGCCAGCAGCCTGAGACAGGGGAGGAACTATGGCTACACCTTC; CDR3 protein: CASSLRQGRNYGYTF
V gene: TRBV4-1; J gene: TRBJ2-7; clone size: -; D gene: TRBD1; CDR3 DNA: TGCGCCAGCAGCCAGACAGGGGTTCGCGAGCAGTACTTC; CDR3 protein: CASSQTGVREQYF
V gene: TRBV15; J gene: TRBJ1-1; clone size: -; D gene: -; CDR3 DNA: TGTGCCACCAGCAGACAGGGGAACACTGAAGCTTTCTTT; CDR3 protein: CATSRQGNTEAFF
V gene: TRBV5-5; J gene: TRBJ2-3; clone size: -; D gene: TRBD1; CDR3 DNA: TGTGCCAGCAGCTTGGCCTCCGGGACAGGGAGGACAGATACGCAGTATTTT; CDR3 protein: CASSLASGTGRTDTQYF
V gene: TRBV7-3; J gene: TRBJ1-2; clone size: once; D gene: -; CDR3 DNA: TGTGCCAGCAGCTTTTCTTCCGGTGATGGCTACACCTTC; CDR3 protein: CASSFSSGDGYTF
V gene: TRBV28; J gene: TRBJ1-1; clone size: -; D gene: TRBD1; CDR3 DNA: TGTGCCAGCAGTGGTCGACAGGGGAGTGAAGCTTTCTTT; CDR3 protein: CASSGRQGSEAFF
V gene: TRBV28; J gene: TRBJ2-1; clone size: -; D gene: TRBD2; CDR3 DNA: TGTGCCAGCAGTTTCGGGATTAGCGGGGGGCCCTATGAGCAGTTCTTC; CDR3 protein: CASSFGISGGPYEQFF
V gene: TRBV7-6; J gene: TRBJ2-2; clone size: once; D gene: TRBD1; CDR3 DNA: TGTGCCAGCAGCTCCCGGGACAGGGGGCAGAACGGGGAGCTGTTTTTT; CDR3 protein: CASSSRDRGQNGELFF
V gene: TRBV4-2; J gene: TRBJ1-1; clone size: once; D gene: -; CDR3 DNA: TGTGCCAGCAGCCCCGATCCACTAAACACTGAAGCTTTCTTT; CDR3 protein: CASSPDPLNTEAFF
V gene: TRBV3-1/TRBV3-2; J gene: TRBJ2-6; clone size: -; D gene: TRBD2; CDR3 DNA: TGTGCCAGCAGCCAAGTAGGTCTAGCGGGGGGATCTGGGGCCAACGTCCTGACTTTC; CDR3 protein: CASSQVGLAGGSGANVLTF
V gene: TRBV30; J gene: TRBJ2-7; clone size: few; D gene: -; CDR3 DNA: TGTGCCTGGTCCTCTTTTAAGCGGGTCTACGAGCAGTACTTC; CDR3 protein: CAWSSFKRVYEQYF
V gene: TRBV6-6; J gene: TRBJ2-1; clone size: -; D gene: -; CDR3 DNA: TGTGCCAGCACAGCGGCTAATGAGCAGTTCTTC; CDR3 protein: CASTAANEQFF
V gene: TRBV28; J gene: TRBJ1-2; clone size: few; D gene: -; CDR3 DNA: TGTGCCAGCAGTTATCAGGGTCGGCTTCCTTATGGCTACACCTTC; CDR3 protein: CASSYQGRLPYGYTF